This T cell receptor (beta chain) emerged from a study of blood T cell repertoires in COVID-19. Study-wide context: Sites across the United States, Italy and Spain contributed samples from acute and convalescent COVID-19. In each case, the material was cDNA or gDNA derived from T cells, B-cell-depleted T cells, or PBMCs.

The length of the CDR3 is 15 residues. Germline CDR1 SGHTA, CDR2 FQGNSA. Unmatched junction bases numbered 7, after V lost 1 base and J lost 7 bases. Seattle enrolled patients during active infection and tracked them longitudinally. Per the authors' pipeline: Estimated nucleated cell counts came from reference gene primer amplification. The repertoire was sequenced with immunoSEQ multiplex PCR; TCRdb's copy has only in-frame clones and lacks some. Clonal size and the V and J genes are those of that table, whereas D and trimming came from the DNA. The table has about 150,000 clones, 70% to 85% seen once.

Material: peripheral blood. V usage is TRBV7-2 and J usage is TRBJ2-1, with 7 positions matching TRBD2. The sequence was collected from a man aged 60-69 years with COVID-19, enrolled during active disease. The CDR3 region has the DNA TGTGCCAGCAGCTTAGTTTCGGGGGGATTAAATGAGCAGTTCTTC. This translates into CASSLVSGGLNEQFF.